The rows below give T cell receptor beta chains drawn from one sample of a study of technical replicates of blood from a handful of donors. Repertoires were generated with immunoSEQ multiplex PCR, while TCRdb's copy carries only in-frame clones and drops some. The table has about 15,000 clones, approximately 84% seen once; the top ten hold around 12%. Sequences were obtained from PBMCs. These receptors all stem from a human donor in good health. Each CDR3 is given with its conserved first and last residue. A D gene is named only where the DNA matches it firmly. Where a row states a size, it is once, few, many or the class of an expanded clone; other rows omit it.

V: TRBV19
D: TRBD2
size: NA
J: TRBJ2-2
DNA: TGTGCCAGTAGTATAATGCCTAGCGGGGGCACCGGGGAGCTGTTTTTT
CDR3: CASSIMPSGGTGELFF

V: TRBV6-1
D: NA
size: NA
J: TRBJ2-7
DNA: TGTGCCAGCAGCTTCTACGAGCAGTACTTC
CDR3: CASSFYEQYF

V: TRBV19
D: NA
size: NA
J: TRBJ2-7
DNA: TGTGCCAGTAGTATAGGGCCCGGGGGTCTATACGAGCAGTACTTC
CDR3: CASSIGPGGLYEQYF

V: TRBV5-1
D: NA
size: NA
J: TRBJ2-7
DNA: TGCGCCAGCAGTGCCCAACCTACCTACGAGCAGTACTTC
CDR3: CASSAQPTYEQYF

V: TRBV6-6
D: TRBD1
size: NA
J: TRBJ1-5
DNA: TGTGCCAGCAGTTATCCTGGACAGGGTCGGAATCAGCCCCAGCATTTT
CDR3: CASSYPGQGRNQPQHF

V: TRBV27
D: TRBD2
size: NA
J: TRBJ2-5
DNA: TGTGCCAGCAGTTCGGGGGGACTAGCGGAAGAGACCCAGTACTTC
CDR3: CASSSGGLAEETQYF

V: TRBV30
D: NA
size: NA
J: TRBJ1-1
DNA: TGTGCCTGGAGTGTCGGAACACATGGAGGCGAAGCTTTCTTT
CDR3: CAWSVGTHGGEAFF

V: TRBV5-1
D: NA
size: NA
J: TRBJ2-3
DNA: TGCGCCAGCAGCCAGACAGACCCCACAGATACGCAGTATTTT
CDR3: CASSQTDPTDTQYF

V: TRBV27
D: NA
size: NA
J: TRBJ1-1
DNA: TGTGCCAGCAGTTTTGGCAGGGGAACTGAAGCTTTCTTT
CDR3: CASSFGRGTEAFF

V: TRBV27
D: NA
size: NA
J: TRBJ2-3
DNA: TGTGCCAGCAGTTTACAGGTCCCAGATACGCAGTATTTT
CDR3: CASSLQVPDTQYF

V: TRBV29-1
D: TRBD1
size: NA
J: TRBJ2-5
DNA: TGCAGCGTTGAACAACAGGGGGCATCGGAGACCCAGTACTTC
CDR3: CSVEQQGASETQYF

V: TRBV10-2
D: TRBD1
size: NA
J: TRBJ1-4
DNA: TGCGCCAGCAGTGACCGGACAGGGACAACTAATGAAAAACTGTTTTTT
CDR3: CASSDRTGTTNEKLFF

V: TRBV6-1
D: TRBD2
size: NA
J: TRBJ2-1
DNA: TGTGCCAGCACTCCTATCCGCGGGAGGGATGAGCAGTTCTTC
CDR3: CASTPIRGRDEQFF

V: TRBV7-3
D: NA
size: NA
J: TRBJ2-7
DNA: TGTGCCAGCAGCTTAATGGGGGGTAGTTACGAGCAGTACTTC
CDR3: CASSLMGGSYEQYF

V: TRBV9
D: TRBD1
size: NA
J: TRBJ1-3
DNA: TGTGCCAGCAGCCCCCGGACAGGGAACTCTGGAAACACCATATATTTT
CDR3: CASSPRTGNSGNTIYF

V: TRBV10-3
D: TRBD2
size: NA
J: TRBJ2-7
DNA: TGTGCCATAACCGGGACTAGCGGGTACGAGCAGTACTTC
CDR3: CAITGTSGYEQYF

V: TRBV10-3
D: NA
size: NA
J: TRBJ2-3
DNA: TGTGCCATCAGTGGAGGTGATGATACGCAGTATTTT
CDR3: CAISGGDDTQYF

V: TRBV7-3
D: NA
size: few
J: TRBJ1-1
DNA: TGTGCCAGCAGCCAGTCGGGGAGGGGAGCTTTCTTT
CDR3: CASSQSGRGAFF

V: TRBV12-1
D: NA
size: once
J: TRBJ2-7
DNA: TGTGCCAGCAACACCTTGTCGGACAGGGCCTACGAGCAGTACTTC
CDR3: CASNTLSDRAYEQYF

V: TRBV27
D: NA
size: once
J: TRBJ2-7
DNA: TGTGCCAGCGCAAAGGAGCCGTCGACATATGGGGCCGAGCAGTACTTC
CDR3: CASAKEPSTYGAEQYF

V: TRBV10-2
D: NA
size: NA
J: TRBJ1-1
DNA: TGCGCCAGCAGTAGCGGGGACCCCTCTTCGAACACTGAAGCTTTCTTT
CDR3: CASSSGDPSSNTEAFF

V: TRBV29-1
D: NA
size: NA
J: TRBJ1-5
DNA: TGCAGCGTCGCAGACGGGGTGCTTGGCAATCAGCCCCAGCATTTT
CDR3: CSVADGVLGNQPQHF

V: TRBV10-3
D: NA
size: once
J: TRBJ2-1
DNA: TGTGCCACCAAGGGACAAGCAGGCAATGAGCAGTTCTTC
CDR3: CATKGQAGNEQFF

V: TRBV7-9
D: NA
size: NA
J: TRBJ1-3
DNA: TGTGCCAGCAGCTTTTGGGGGAACAGGGTCCTCTCTGGAAACACCATATATTTT
CDR3: CASSFWGNRVLSGNTIYF

V: TRBV18
D: NA
size: NA
J: TRBJ1-1
DNA: TGTGCCAGCTCACCACGACAGCTTGAAGCTTTCTTT
CDR3: CASSPRQLEAFF